The clone carrying this T cell receptor (beta chain) was observed a handful of times. The antigen is unknown. The CDR3 extends over 12 amino acids. The V gene end was trimmed by 4 bases and the J gene end by 11 bases; junction bases not matched to a gene: 6. CDR1 is SGHVS and CDR2 is FNYEAQ in the germline V gene. A J-beta primer mix and a sample-barcoded 5' primer were used in a second PCR of about 7 to 12 cycles. At least 3 million CDR3-containing paired-end reads were obtained per sample. TCRdb passed the 5' RACE reads through MiXCR, listing each CDR3 protein once. Of around 970,000 distinct CDR3 sequences listed, approximately 50% are singletons. The source of the sample is a study of blood T cells in healthy people across ages. Study conclusions and caveats: Estimates of diversity drawn from one million T cells were considered underestimates. When set beside aged donors, long-lived donors presented more naive CD4+ cells and higher diversity.

Isolating PBMCs gave at least 6 million of these cells per sample. The clonotype comes from a woman aged 60-70 years in good health. The sequenced sample consisted of blood. J is TRBJ1-1 and V is TRBV7-6; 8 nucleotides agree with TRBD1. The CDR3 nucleotides are TGTGCCAGCAGCTCCCTTCGACAGGGGGCTTTCTTT. This sequence encodes CASSSLRQGAFF.